This T cell receptor beta chain stems from a study of T-cell memory formation after mild COVID-19. General study results and limits: The CD4+ clones that contracted clustered mainly within CM and EM, and the CD8+ clones concentrated in EMRA.

On this clonotype: As yet, its antigen is unknown.

TCRdb used MiXCR to reprocess the 5' RACE reads, holding one entry per CDR3 protein. The sample has around 130,000 distinct CDR3 sequences; 14% are singletons. J lost 3 bases, V lost 0 bases, and 5 bases had no gene match. The CDR3 sequence is 16 residues long. Per germline, CDR1 MGHRA and CDR2 YSYEKL. The rearrangement links TRBV4-1 to TRBJ1-3; 7 bases are shared with TRBD1. Sequences were obtained from PBMCs or a T cell subset sorted from them (not recorded which). The TCR comes from an adult woman who had mild COVID-19 (a few samples of this study predate the infection). Cell type and time point are not known. CDR3 nucleotide sequence: TGCGCCAGCAGCCAAGATGAGGACAGGTTTGGAAACACCATATATTTT. It encodes CASSQDEDRFGNTIYF.